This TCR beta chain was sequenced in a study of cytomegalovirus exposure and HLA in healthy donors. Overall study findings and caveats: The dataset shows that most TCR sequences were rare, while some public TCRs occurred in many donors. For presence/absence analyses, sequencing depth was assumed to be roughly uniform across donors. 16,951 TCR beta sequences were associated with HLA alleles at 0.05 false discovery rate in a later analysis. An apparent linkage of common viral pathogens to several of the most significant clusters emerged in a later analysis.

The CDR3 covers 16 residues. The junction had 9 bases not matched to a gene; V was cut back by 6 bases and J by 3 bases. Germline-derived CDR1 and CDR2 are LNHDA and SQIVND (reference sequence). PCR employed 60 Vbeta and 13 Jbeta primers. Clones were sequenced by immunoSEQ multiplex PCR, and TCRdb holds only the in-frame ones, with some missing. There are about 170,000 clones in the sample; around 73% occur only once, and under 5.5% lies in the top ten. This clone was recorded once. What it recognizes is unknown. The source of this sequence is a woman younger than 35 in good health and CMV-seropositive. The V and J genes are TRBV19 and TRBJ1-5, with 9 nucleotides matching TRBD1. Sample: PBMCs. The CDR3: CASRRTGASFNQPQHF. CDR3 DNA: TGTGCCAGTAGGCGGACAGGGGCCTCCTTCAATCAGCCCCAGCATTTT.